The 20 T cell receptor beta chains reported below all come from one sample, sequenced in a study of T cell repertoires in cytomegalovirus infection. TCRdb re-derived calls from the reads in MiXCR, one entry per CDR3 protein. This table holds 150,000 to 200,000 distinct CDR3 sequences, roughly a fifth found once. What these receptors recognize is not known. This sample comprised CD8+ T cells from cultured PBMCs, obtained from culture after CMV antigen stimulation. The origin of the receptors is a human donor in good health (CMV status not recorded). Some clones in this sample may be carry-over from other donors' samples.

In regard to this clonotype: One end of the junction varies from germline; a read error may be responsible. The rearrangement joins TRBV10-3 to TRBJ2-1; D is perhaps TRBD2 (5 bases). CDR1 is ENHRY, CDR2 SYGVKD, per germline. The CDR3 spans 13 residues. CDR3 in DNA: TGTACCATCAGTGGTGGACTCTACAATGAGCAGTTCTTC. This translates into CTISGGLYNEQFF.

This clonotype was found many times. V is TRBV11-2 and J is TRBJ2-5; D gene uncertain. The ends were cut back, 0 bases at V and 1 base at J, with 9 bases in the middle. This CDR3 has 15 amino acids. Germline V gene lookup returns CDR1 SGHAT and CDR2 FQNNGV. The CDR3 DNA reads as TGTGCCAGCAGCTTAGAATGGCAGACCCAAGAGACCCAGTACTTC. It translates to CASSLEWQTQETQYF.

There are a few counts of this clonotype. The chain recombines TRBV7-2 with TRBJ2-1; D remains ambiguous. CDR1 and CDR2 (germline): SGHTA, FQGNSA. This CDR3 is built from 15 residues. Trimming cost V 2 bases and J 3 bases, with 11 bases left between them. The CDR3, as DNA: TGTGCCAGCAGCTTAATGTCCAGGTACTACAATGAGCAGTTCTTC. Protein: CASSLMSRYYNEQFF.

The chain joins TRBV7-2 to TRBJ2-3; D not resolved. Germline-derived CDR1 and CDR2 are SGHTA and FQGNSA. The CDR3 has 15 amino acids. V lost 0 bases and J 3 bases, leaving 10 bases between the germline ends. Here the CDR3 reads CASSLAKGWTDTQYF. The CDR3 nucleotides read TGTGCCAGCAGCTTAGCGAAAGGATGGACAGATACGCAGTATTTT.

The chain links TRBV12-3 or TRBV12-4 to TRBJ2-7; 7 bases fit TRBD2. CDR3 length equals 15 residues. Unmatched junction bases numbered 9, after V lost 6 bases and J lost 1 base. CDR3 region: CASSPGGGPSYEQYF. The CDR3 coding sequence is TGTGCCAGCAGCCCCGGGGGAGGGCCTTCCTACGAGCAGTACTTC.

The CDR3, as DNA: TGTGCCAGCAGTTTAGATCTAGCGGGTTACAATGAGCAGTTCTTC. Translated, it gives CASSLDLAGYNEQFF. V usage is TRBV27 and J usage is TRBJ2-1, with 8 positions matching TRBD2. The CDR3 runs 15 residues. Trimming removed 2 bases from V and 4 bases from J; junction bases left unmatched: 4. Germline V gives CDR1 MNHEY, CDR2 SMNVEV (reference sequence).

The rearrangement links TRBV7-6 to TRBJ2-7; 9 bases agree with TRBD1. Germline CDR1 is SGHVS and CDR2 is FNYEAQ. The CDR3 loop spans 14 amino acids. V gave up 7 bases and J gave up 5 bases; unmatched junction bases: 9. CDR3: CASTSGTGPDEQYF. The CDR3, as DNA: TGTGCCAGCACATCCGGGACAGGGCCCGACGAGCAGTACTTC.

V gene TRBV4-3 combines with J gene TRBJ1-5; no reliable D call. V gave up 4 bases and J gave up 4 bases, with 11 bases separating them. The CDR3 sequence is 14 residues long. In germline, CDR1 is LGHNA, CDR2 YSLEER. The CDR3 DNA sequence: TGCGCCAGCAGCCCTGGTCCGGTAAATCAGCCCCAGCATTTT. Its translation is CASSPGPVNQPQHF.

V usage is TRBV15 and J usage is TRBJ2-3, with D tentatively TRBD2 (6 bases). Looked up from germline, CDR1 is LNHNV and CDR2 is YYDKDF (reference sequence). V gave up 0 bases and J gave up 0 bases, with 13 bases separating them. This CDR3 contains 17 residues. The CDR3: CATSRDLFGTSTDTQYF. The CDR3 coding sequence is TGTGCCACCAGCAGAGATCTCTTCGGGACTAGCACAGATACGCAGTATTTT.

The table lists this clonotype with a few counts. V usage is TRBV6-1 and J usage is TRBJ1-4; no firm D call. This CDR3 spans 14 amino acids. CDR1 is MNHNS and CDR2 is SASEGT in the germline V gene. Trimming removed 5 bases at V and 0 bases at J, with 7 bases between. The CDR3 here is CASSPLSTNEKLFF. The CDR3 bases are TGTGCCAGCAGTCCCTTATCAACTAATGAAAAACTGTTTTTT.

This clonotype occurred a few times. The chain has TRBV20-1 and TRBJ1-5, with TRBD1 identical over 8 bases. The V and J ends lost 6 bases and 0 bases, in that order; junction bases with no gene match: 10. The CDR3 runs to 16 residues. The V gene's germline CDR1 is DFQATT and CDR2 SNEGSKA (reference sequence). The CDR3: CSAAGTGDNSNQPQHF. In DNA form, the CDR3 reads TGCAGTGCGGCCGGGACAGGAGATAATAGCAATCAGCCCCAGCATTTT.

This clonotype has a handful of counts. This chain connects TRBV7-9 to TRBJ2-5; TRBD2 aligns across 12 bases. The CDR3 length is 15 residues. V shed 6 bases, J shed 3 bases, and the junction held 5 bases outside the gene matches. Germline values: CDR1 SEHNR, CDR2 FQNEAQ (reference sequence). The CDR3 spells CASRPPSGGEETQYF. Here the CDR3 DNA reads TGTGCCAGCAGGCCTCCTAGCGGGGGGGAAGAGACCCAGTACTTC.

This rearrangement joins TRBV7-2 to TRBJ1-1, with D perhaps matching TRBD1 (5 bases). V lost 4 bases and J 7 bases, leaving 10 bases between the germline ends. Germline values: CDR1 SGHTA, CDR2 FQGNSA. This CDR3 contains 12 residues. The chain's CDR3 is CASSSYRIEAFF. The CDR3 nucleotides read TGTGCCAGCAGCTCTTACAGGATTGAAGCTTTCTTT. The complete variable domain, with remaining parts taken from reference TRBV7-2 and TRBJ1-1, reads GAGVSQSPSNKVTEKGKDVELRCDPISGHTALYWYRQSLGQGLEFLIYFQGNSAPDKSGLPSDRFSAERTGGSVSTLTIQRTQQEDSAVYLCASSSYRIEAFFGQGTRLTVV.

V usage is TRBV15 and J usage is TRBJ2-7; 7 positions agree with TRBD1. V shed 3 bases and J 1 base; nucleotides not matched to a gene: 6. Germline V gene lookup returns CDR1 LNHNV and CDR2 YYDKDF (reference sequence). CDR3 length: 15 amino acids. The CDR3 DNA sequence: TGTGCCACCAGCAGGGGCCGGGACAGATCCTACGAGCAGTACTTC. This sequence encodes CATSRGRDRSYEQYF.

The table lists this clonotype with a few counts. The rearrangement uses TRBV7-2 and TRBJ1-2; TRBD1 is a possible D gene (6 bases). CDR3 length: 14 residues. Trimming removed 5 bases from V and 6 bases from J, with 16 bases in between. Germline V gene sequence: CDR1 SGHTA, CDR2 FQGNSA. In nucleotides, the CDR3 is TGTGCCAGCAGCGCCCGGGACAATAGAAATGGCTACACCTTC. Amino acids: CASSARDNRNGYTF.

For the CDR3, the DNA is TGTGCCAGCAGGCTAAGCCATGCAACCGGGGAGCTGTTTTTT. Its translation: CASRLSHATGELFF. V usage is TRBV6-2 or TRBV6-3 and J usage is TRBJ2-2; D gene unclear. In germline, CDR1 is MNHEY, CDR2 SVGEGT. V lost 6 bases and J lost 5, with 13 bases in between. CDR3 size: 14 residues.

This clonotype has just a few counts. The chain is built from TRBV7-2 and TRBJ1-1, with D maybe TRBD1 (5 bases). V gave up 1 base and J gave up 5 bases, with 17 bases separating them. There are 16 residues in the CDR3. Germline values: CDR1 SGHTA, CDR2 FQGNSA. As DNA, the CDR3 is TGTGCCAGCAGCTTAGTAGGCGGGGCTATTGGAACTGAAGCTTTCTTT. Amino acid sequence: CASSLVGGAIGTEAFF.

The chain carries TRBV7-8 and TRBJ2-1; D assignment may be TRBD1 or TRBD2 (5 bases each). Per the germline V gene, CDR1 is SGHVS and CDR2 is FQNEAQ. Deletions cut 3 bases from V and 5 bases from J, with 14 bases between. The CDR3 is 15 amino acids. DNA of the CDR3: TGTGCCAGCAGCTTTCCGGGGCCCATTAACAATGAGCAGTTCTTC. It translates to CASSFPGPINNEQFF.

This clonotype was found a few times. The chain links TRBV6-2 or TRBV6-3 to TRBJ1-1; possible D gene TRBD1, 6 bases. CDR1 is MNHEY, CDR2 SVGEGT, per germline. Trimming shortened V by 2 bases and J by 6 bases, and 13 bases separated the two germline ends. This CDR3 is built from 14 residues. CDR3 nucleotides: TGTGCCAGCAGTTACGGTTCGGGGGGCGCTGAAGCTTTCTTT. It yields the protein CASSYGSGGAEAFF.

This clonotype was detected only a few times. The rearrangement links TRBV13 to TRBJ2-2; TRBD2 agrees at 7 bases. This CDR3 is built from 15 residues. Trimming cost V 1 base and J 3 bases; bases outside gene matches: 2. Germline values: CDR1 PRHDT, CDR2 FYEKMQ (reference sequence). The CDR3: CASSLAAGYTGELFF. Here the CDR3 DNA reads TGTGCCAGCAGCTTAGCAGCGGGGTACACCGGGGAGCTGTTTTTT.